The present entry profiles one TCR beta chain with its context. Germline values: CDR1 DFQATT, CDR2 SNEGSKA (reference sequence). The CDR3 runs to 11 residues. V shed 5 bases and J shed 6 bases, with 8 bases lying between them. Original data processing: Nucleated cell number was recorded as an estimate derived from reference gene primer amplification. TCRdb keeps only in-frame clones here, not all; method: immunoSEQ multiplex PCR. From that table come the V and J calls and clone size; the DNA was used to work out D and trimming. Of about 210,000 clones in the sample, 70% to 90% were seen once. Followed longitudinally, the Seattle patients had been enrolled during active infection. These data come from a study of blood T cell repertoires in COVID-19. Whole-study context: Samples came from the United States, Italy and Spain, spanning acute and convalescent COVID-19. PBMCs, B-cell-depleted T cells, or T cells were the source of the cDNA or gDNA that made up the material.

The sequence was obtained from a woman in her sixties or seventies with COVID-19, enrolled during active disease. The chain recombines TRBV20-1 with TRBJ2-1; D perhaps matches TRBD1 (6 bases). Input material: peripheral blood. In nucleotides, the CDR3 is TGCAGTGCTGGACAGTTCAATGAGCAGTTCTTC. Its translation: CSAGQFNEQFF.